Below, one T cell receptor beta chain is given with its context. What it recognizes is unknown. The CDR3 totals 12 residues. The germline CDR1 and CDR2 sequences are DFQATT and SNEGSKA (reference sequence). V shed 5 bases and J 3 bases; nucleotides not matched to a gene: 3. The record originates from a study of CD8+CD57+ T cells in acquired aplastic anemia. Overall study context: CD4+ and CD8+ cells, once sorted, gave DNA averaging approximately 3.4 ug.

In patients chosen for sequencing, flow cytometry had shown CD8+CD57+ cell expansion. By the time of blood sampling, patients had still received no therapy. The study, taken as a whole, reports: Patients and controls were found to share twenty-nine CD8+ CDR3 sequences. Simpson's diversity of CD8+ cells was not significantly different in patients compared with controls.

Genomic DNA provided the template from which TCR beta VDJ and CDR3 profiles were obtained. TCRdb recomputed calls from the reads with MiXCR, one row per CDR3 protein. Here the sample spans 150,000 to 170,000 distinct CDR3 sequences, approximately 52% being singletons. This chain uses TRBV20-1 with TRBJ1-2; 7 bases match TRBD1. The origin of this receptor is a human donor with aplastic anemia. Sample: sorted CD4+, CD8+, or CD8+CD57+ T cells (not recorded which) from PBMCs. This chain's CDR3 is CSAPGTDYGYTF. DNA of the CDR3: TGCAGTGCTCCCGGGACAGACTATGGCTACACCTTC.